The rows below give T cell receptor beta chains drawn from one sample of a study of blood T cell repertoires in COVID-19. Measured with immunoSEQ multiplex PCR; TCRdb has only the in-frame clones, and not every one. In the table there are 200,000 to 250,000 clones, 86% of which are singletons. Sample: PBMCs or T cells enriched from blood (not recorded which). The receptors shown here come from a woman in her forties or fifties in a cohort exposed to, infected with or recovered from COVID-19 (not recorded which). The CDR3 runs from the conserved cysteine through the conserved F or W. A D gene is named only where the DNA matches it firmly. The size of a clone is reported for some rows only, either as once, few or many, or as a class for expanded clones.

>.|TRBD1|TRBJ2-7|TRBV7-2
TGTGCCAGCAGCTCGGACAGGGTAAGCTACGAGCAGTACTTC
CASSSDRVSYEQYF
>.|TRBD1|TRBJ1-1|TRBV15
TGTGCCACCAGCGAGCTAAACAGGGGAGACACTGAAGCTTTCTTT
CATSELNRGDTEAFF
>.|.|TRBJ2-5|TRBV6-5
TGTGCCAGCACGTGGGGGACAGCCGGGGGAGAGACCCAGTACTTC
CASTWGTAGGETQYF
>once|.|TRBJ1-3|TRBV19
TGTGCCAGCCAGGTGATCTCTGGAAACACCATATATTTT
CASQVISGNTIYF
>.|.|TRBJ2-5|TRBV3-1/TRBV3-2
TGTGCCAGCAGCCAAGATCTTCCGCACAGAGGGAGGGAGACCCAGTACTTC
CASSQDLPHRGRETQYF
>.|.|TRBJ2-5|TRBV24-1
TGTGCCACCAGTGATTCGAGGGCGGAGACCCAGTACTTC
CATSDSRAETQYF
>.|.|TRBJ1-1|TRBV5-4
TGTGCCAGCTGGGGGGTAAAGAACACTGAAGCTTTCTTT
CASWGVKNTEAFF
>.|.|TRBJ1-3|TRBV4-2
TGTGCCAGCAGCCAAGACCTGAGCCCTGGAAACACCATATATTTT
CASSQDLSPGNTIYF
>.|.|TRBJ1-2|TRBV20-1
TGCAGTGCGACCGGGACAACTGGCTACACCTTC
CSATGTTGYTF
>.|.|TRBJ1-6|TRBV19
TGTGCCGCCTCGACAAGCTCCTATAATTCACCCCTCCACTTT
CAASTSSYNSPLHF
>once|.|TRBJ2-7|TRBV7-2
TGTGCCAGCAGCTTGATACAGGCGACCTACGAGCAGTACTTC
CASSLIQATYEQYF
>.|.|TRBJ1-2|TRBV6-5
TGTGCCAGCAGCCTTACCCGCCGGGACTATGGCTACACCTTC
CASSLTRRDYGYTF
>.|TRBD1|TRBJ1-2|TRBV4-1
TGCGCCAGCAGCCTCCAGGACAGGGGGCTGGATGGCTACACCTTC
CASSLQDRGLDGYTF
>.|.|TRBJ1-5|TRBV3-1/TRBV3-2
TGTGCCAGCAGCACCACGGGTCCGAATCTCAATCAGCCCCAGCATTTT
CASSTTGPNLNQPQHF
>.|.|TRBJ1-2|TRBV12-3/TRBV12-4
TGTGCCAGCAGTTTAGGGGAGGTCGGGGGCTACACCTTC
CASSLGEVGGYTF
>.|.|TRBJ1-1|TRBV28
TGTGCCAGCAGTTTGACAGTAACAAACACTGAAGCTTTCTTT
CASSLTVTNTEAFF
>.|.|TRBJ1-3|TRBV28
TGTGCCTCAGGGCCCGGAAACACCATATATTTT
CASGPGNTIYF
>.|TRBD1|TRBJ2-7|TRBV6-5
TGTGCCAGCAGTCCCCGGGACAGGGGAACTTACGAGCAGTACTTC
CASSPRDRGTYEQYF